Following are 26 T cell receptor beta chains from one sample sequenced in a study of cytomegalovirus exposure and HLA in healthy donors (dated 2017 in TCRdb). The library was made by the immunoSEQ multiplex PCR assay. A mixture of 60 forward primers for TCR Vbeta segments and 13 reverse primers for TCR Jbeta segments was used in the multiplex PCR. TCRdb stores this immuneACCESS table with in-frame sequences only. Part of the clones is absent; in the studies checked, under half of the shortfall reflects unresolved V genes, and no reason is known for the rest. Present in this sample are roughly 150,000 clones, approximately 78% of which were seen just once. 1.4% of the sample is taken by the ten largest. The specimen was PBMCs. The source of these receptors is a male donor in good health and CMV-seronegative.

The V call is TRBV7-3, the J call TRBJ1-1, with TRBD1 identical over 10 bases. Germline CDR1 reads SGHTA; CDR2 reads FQGTGA. V lost 1 base and J lost 11; bases outside the gene matches: 7. The CDR3 runs 14 residues. Here the CDR3 reads CASSLKAGTGAAFF. The CDR3 nucleotides read TGTGCCAGCAGCTTAAAGGCCGGGACAGGGGCGGCTTTCTTT.

The J gene is TRBJ2-5, the V gene TRBV5-4; perhaps TRBD2 as D (5 bases). The CDR3 length is 15 residues. The germline CDR1 and CDR2 sequences are SGHNT and YYREEE (reference sequence). V gave up 7 bases and J gave up 2 bases, with 18 bases separating them. The chain's CDR3 is CASSVRNPGQETQYF. The CDR3 DNA reads TGTGCCAGCTCCGTTAGGAATCCGGGACAAGAGACCCAGTACTTC.

This clone has just a few counts. The chain links TRBV9 to TRBJ2-3; D is unresolved. The CDR3 runs 13 residues. Looked up from germline, CDR1 is SGDLS and CDR2 is YYNGEE. V was shortened by 2 bases and J by 0 bases, with 4 bases between the two germline ends. For the CDR3, the DNA is TGTGCCAGCAGCGTCGGGAGCACAGATACGCAGTATTTT. Translation: CASSVGSTDTQYF.

Written as DNA, the CDR3 is TGTGCCAGCAGCTTAGGGGGTAGCGGGAGGGCGGAGACCCAGTACTTC. Its protein product is CASSLGGSGRAETQYF. The J gene is TRBJ2-5, the V gene TRBV11-2; 11 positions match TRBD2. The CDR3 totals 16 residues. The J segment lost 5 bases and the V segment lost 1 base, leaving 6 bases of the junction unmatched. Germline V gives CDR1 SGHAT, CDR2 FQNNGV.

Comment on this clone: The junction does not match germline at one end; this may be a read error. This chain links TRBV7-9 with TRBJ2-7; D ambiguous. CDR1 and CDR2 (germline): SEHNR, FQNEAQ (reference sequence). The CDR3 runs to 11 residues. DNA for the CDR3: TGTTCCAGCAGCTTCAATTACGAGCAGTACTTC. Encoded protein: CSSSFNYEQYF. Full variable domain (outside the CDR3, taken from reference TRBV7-9 and TRBJ2-7): DTGVSQNPRHKITKRGQNVTFRCDPISEHNRLYWYRQTLGQGPEFLTYFQNEAQLEKSRLLSDRFSAERPKGSFSTLEIQRTEQGDSAMYLCSSSFNYEQYFGPGTRLTVT.

The CDR3 protein is CASSYGRGDTDTQYF. CDR3 DNA: TGTGCCAGCAGTTACGGCAGGGGGGATACAGATACGCAGTATTTT. The rearrangement uses TRBV6-5 and TRBJ2-3, with a tentative D call TRBD1 (7 bases). CDR1 and CDR2 from the germline V gene are MNHEY and SVGAGI. The CDR3 totals 15 residues. V lost 2 bases and J lost 3, with 12 bases in between.

The chain joins TRBV7-2 to TRBJ1-1; D gene unclear. CDR1 and CDR2 (germline): SGHTA, FQGNSA. The CDR3 has 16 residues. V lost 5 bases and J lost 4, with 20 bases in between. The CDR3: CASSPPPVGWSTEAFF. CDR3 DNA sequence: TGTGCCAGCAGCCCGCCCCCCGTCGGGTGGAGCACTGAAGCTTTCTTT.

This clone showed up just once. V gene TRBV27 combines with J gene TRBJ2-7, with 8 bases fitting TRBD2. Germline V lookup: CDR1 MNHEY, CDR2 SMNVEV (reference sequence). CDR3 length equals 16 residues. The junction had 16 bases not matched to a gene; V was cut back by 5 bases and J by 7 bases. As DNA, the CDR3 is TGTGCCAGCAGTCTCTATCCCTCAGCGGGAGTGGGAGAGCAGTACTTC. Translation gives CASSLYPSAGVGEQYF.

The chain joins TRBV5-4 to TRBJ2-1; tentatively, D is TRBD1 (6 bases). The CDR3 sequence is 16 residues long. Deletions cut 0 bases from V and 0 bases from J, with 10 bases between. Germline CDR1 reads SGHNT; CDR2 reads YYREEE (reference sequence). The CDR3 nucleotides are TGTGCCAGCAGCTTGGACAGGGATCGCTCCTACAATGAGCAGTTCTTC. Translating it yields CASSLDRDRSYNEQFF.

The gene calls are TRBV2 and TRBJ2-7, with 9 bases aligning to TRBD1. J lost 3 bases, V lost 1 base, and 10 bases had no gene match. This CDR3 spans 17 amino acids. Germline CDR1 and CDR2: SNHLY and FYNNEI. CDR3 in DNA: TGTGCCAGCAGTGAAGACCCCCGGGACAGGGCCCGCTACGAGCAGTACTTC. It codes for CASSEDPRDRARYEQYF.

V usage is TRBV10-3 and J usage is TRBJ1-5, with a possible D match to TRBD1 (5 bases). Trimming left V 8 bases short and J 2 bases short, with 7 bases between. Germline assignment: CDR1 ENHRY and CDR2 SYGVKD. The CDR3 runs to 12 residues. The CDR3: CAIQQGNQPQHF. Written as DNA, the CDR3 is TGTGCCATCCAACAGGGCAATCAGCCCCAGCATTTT.

The chain employs TRBV28 and TRBJ1-3, with TRBD1 as a possible D gene (6 bases). This CDR3 contains 15 residues. Germline CDR1 reads MDHEN; CDR2 reads SYDVKM. V lost 4 bases and J lost 4, with 14 bases in between. The CDR3 nucleotides read TGTGCCAGCAGTTCGTCCCGGGACATAGGAAACACCATATATTTT. Translated: CASSSSRDIGNTIYF.

The chain uses TRBV9 and TRBJ1-2; 8 nucleotides line up with TRBD1. The CDR3 contains 14 residues. The V and J ends lost 0 bases and 5 bases, in that order; junction bases with no gene match: 3. Per the germline V gene, CDR1 is SGDLS and CDR2 is YYNGEE. The CDR3 DNA reads as TGTGCCAGCAGCGTAGCGGACAGGGCGTATGGCTACACCTTC. Encoded protein: CASSVADRAYGYTF. Full variable domain (rest looked up from reference TRBV9 and TRBJ1-2): DSGVTQTPKHLITATGQRVTLRCSPRSGDLSVYWYQQSLDQGLQFLIQYYNGEERAKGNILERFSAQQFPDLHSELNLSSLELGDSALYFCASSVADRAYGYTFGSGTRLTVV.

Only a few counts were recorded for this clone. The rearrangement uses TRBV5-1 and TRBJ2-1, with 8 bases that match TRBD2. J was trimmed by 8 bases and V by 0 bases; bases with no gene match: 4. The CDR3 length is 14 residues. The germline V gene has CDR1 SGHRS and CDR2 YFSETQ. DNA for the CDR3: TGCGCCAGCAGCTTGGGGGGACTAGGGGATGAGCAGTTCTTC. Its translation: CASSLGGLGDEQFF.

V usage is TRBV7-3 and J usage is TRBJ2-7; D possibly corresponds to TRBD2 (7 bases). Germline values: CDR1 SGHTA, CDR2 FQGTGA. The CDR3 is 13 amino acids. V lost 4 bases and J lost 3, with 10 bases in between. CDR3 bases: TGTGCCAGCAGCTCGAGGGGGGGCTACGAGCAGTACTTC. It is translated as CASSSRGGYEQYF.

This chain links TRBV11-2 with TRBJ2-3, with D perhaps matching TRBD1 (5 bases). With 2 bases removed from V and 6 bases from J, the gap between germline ends came to 9 bases. This CDR3 has 13 amino acids. CDR1 is SGHAT, CDR2 FQNNGV, per germline. CDR3 in amino acids: CASSLQGTDTQYF. CDR3 sequence (DNA): TGTGCCAGCAGCTTACAGGGAACGGATACGCAGTATTTT.

CDR3 DNA sequence: TGTGCCAGCAGCTATTTAAATTCACCCCTCCACTTT. This gives the protein CASSYLNSPLHF. The V and J genes are TRBV7-9 and TRBJ1-6; D ambiguous. Germline CDR1 and CDR2: SEHNR and FQNEAQ (reference sequence). The CDR3 length is 12 residues. Trimming removed 4 bases at V and 7 bases at J, with 5 bases between.

The J gene is TRBJ1-2, the V gene TRBV29-1, with unresolved D. This CDR3 comprises 13 residues. Germline V gene sequence: CDR1 SQVTM, CDR2 ANQGSEA. V was clipped by 6 bases and J by 7 bases, with 18 bases between them. DNA of the CDR3: TGCAGCGTCACTACCGAGGGAGGGTTTGGCTACACCTTC. Translation: CSVTTEGGFGYTF.

The CDR3 spells CASSPQSVAGGNTIYF. As DNA, the CDR3 is TGTGCCAGCTCACCACAATCGGTAGCGGGTGGAAACACCATATATTTT. This chain connects TRBV18 to TRBJ1-3; D unresolved. From germline, CDR1 is KGHSH and CDR2 LQKENI. The length of the CDR3 is 16 residues. The V end lost 1 base, the J end lost 3 bases, and 13 bases lay between the germline ends.

The J gene is TRBJ2-3, the V gene TRBV5-1, with 12 bases identical to TRBD2. There are 15 residues in the CDR3. The junction had 7 bases not matched to a gene; V was cut back by 5 bases and J by 6 bases. Germline V gene data show CDR1 as SGHRS and CDR2 as YFSETQ. The CDR3 DNA reads as TGCGCCAGCAGATCGGGACTAGCGGGCGGGGATACGCAGTATTTT. It yields the protein CASRSGLAGGDTQYF.

This clone has just one count. This chain connects TRBV5-5 to TRBJ1-2, with 8 bases fitting TRBD1. V lost 6 bases, J lost 6 bases, and 10 bases stayed unmatched. Per germline, CDR1 SGHKS and CDR2 YYEKEE (reference sequence). The CDR3 length is 14 residues. The CDR3 spells CASTIDRGRNGYTF. The CDR3 DNA follows: TGTGCCAGCACCATTGACAGGGGACGTAATGGCTACACCTTC.

This chain joins TRBV18 and TRBJ2-7; 8 bases are shared with TRBD2. Germline CDR1 is KGHSH and CDR2 is LQKENI. Trimming removed 0 bases from V and 4 bases from J; junction bases left unmatched: 11. This CDR3 has 17 residues. This chain's CDR3 is CASSPPFTSGTGYEQYF. For the CDR3, the DNA is TGTGCCAGCTCACCACCGTTCACTAGCGGCACGGGTTACGAGCAGTACTTC.

This clone appeared a single time. CDR3 sequence reads: CASSSRQGQQTQYF. CDR3 sequence (DNA): TGTGCCAGCAGCTCCCGACAGGGGCAACAGACCCAGTACTTC. The chain combines TRBV7-2 with TRBJ2-5; TRBD1 matches at 8 bases. This CDR3 is 14 amino acids long. The ends lost 4 bases at V and 6 bases at J; junction bases unmatched: 7. CDR1 is SGHTA and CDR2 is FQGNSA in the germline V gene.

The genes are TRBV5-1 and TRBJ1-3; D remains unclear. V was trimmed by 4 bases and J by 3 bases, leaving 8 bases between them. The germline V gene encodes CDR1 SGHRS and CDR2 YFSETQ. This CDR3 is 13 amino acids long. CDR3 nucleotide sequence: TGCGCCAGCAGCACCTCCAGTGGAAACACCATATATTTT. Its protein is CASSTSSGNTIYF. Full variable domain (missing parts from reference TRBV5-1 and TRBJ1-3): KAGVTQTPRYLIKTRGQQVTLSCSPISGHRSVSWYQQTPGQGLQFLFEYFSETQRNKGNFPGRFSGRQFSNSRSEMNVSTLELGDSALYLCASSTSSGNTIYFGEGSWLTVV.

The chain recombines TRBV7-2 with TRBJ1-1, with 7 bases matching TRBD1. Germline lookup yields CDR1 SGHTA and CDR2 FQGNSA. V lost 3 bases to trimming and J lost 11 bases; unmatched junction nucleotides: 6. The CDR3 totals 12 residues. The CDR3 loop is CASSFGQAGAFF. The CDR3 nucleotides read TGTGCCAGCAGCTTTGGACAGGCGGGGGCTTTCTTT.

V usage is TRBV5-4 and J usage is TRBJ2-1; possible D gene TRBD2, 7 bases. Deletions cut 4 bases from V and 0 bases from J, with 14 bases between. CDR3 size: 16 residues. CDR1 SGHNT and CDR2 YYREEE come from the germline V gene (reference sequence). CDR3 bases: TGTGCCAGCAGCCTGGGGGGGCATTCCTCCTACAATGAGCAGTTCTTC. Translated, it gives CASSLGGHSSYNEQFF.